This T cell receptor (beta chain) was identified during a study of Tregs in tolerant kidney transplant recipients. This CDR3 has 15 amino acids. V shed 1 base and J shed 0 bases, with 9 bases lying between them. Germline CDR1 SGHDN, CDR2 FVKESK. Study-wide results and caveats: Expanding Tregs on activated donor B cells appeared to best identify donor-specific TCRbeta clones. The small number of patients limits these findings pending further validation. Biological reproducibility was not directly addressed in this study.

Thawed PBMCs were FACS-sorted into unstimulated CD4+CD25+CD127- regulatory T cells, CD4+CD25- non-regulatory cells, CD4 and CD8 cells. Libraries were prepared by immunoSEQ multiplex PCR; TCRdb keeps only in-frame clonotypes and omits some of them. Here the sample spans about 240,000 clones, around 81% being singletons. Worth noting for this clone: Its antigen remains unidentified.

Sequencing was performed on CD4+ T cells from blood. This chain links TRBV14 with TRBJ1-1; the D is unclear. This clonotype originated in a human donor in good health. CDR3 sequence: CASSQGAGMNTEAFF. DNA for the CDR3: TGTGCCAGCAGCCAAGGAGCAGGTATGAACACTGAAGCTTTCTTT.